Given below is one T cell receptor (beta chain) in context. What it binds is not known. Trimming pared 7 bases from V and 0 bases from J, leaving 12 bases between. CDR1 MDHEN and CDR2 SYDVKM come from the germline V gene. The CDR3 contains 14 residues. This record belongs to a study of cytomegalovirus exposure and HLA in healthy donors. General study points: There were several of the most significant clusters that appeared linked to common viral pathogens in a later analysis. Whilst most TCR sequences proved rare, a subset of public TCRs occurred across many donors.

With 60 Vbeta and 13 Jbeta primers, the PCR was carried out. Sequenced by immunoSEQ multiplex PCR; TCRdb stores in-frame clones only, minus some. The repertoire has about 170,000 clones, 79% of them found once; the top ten carry approximately 2.2%. The TCR sequence derives from a woman in her 50s in good health and CMV-seronegative. This chain joins TRBV28 and TRBJ1-1, with a weak D call TRBD1 (6 bases). The sample was PBMCs. This chain's CDR3 is CASTSTGMNTEAFF. CDR3 bases: TGTGCCAGCACCTCCACAGGGATGAACACTGAAGCTTTCTTT. Complete variable domain (other parts from reference TRBV28 and TRBJ1-1): DVKVTQSSRYLVKRTGEKVFLECVQDMDHENMFWYRQDPGLGLRLIYFSYDVKMKEKGDIPEGYSVSREKKERFSLILESASTNQTSMYLCASTSTGMNTEAFFGQGTRLTVV.